This T cell receptor (beta chain) was obtained from a study of long-term antiretroviral therapy in people with HIV. The study drew at least one pre-ART and at least two post-ART PBMC samples from every donor. For this clone: The target antigen is unknown.

Version v3.0 of the immunoSEQ assay ran at survey level. Generated by immunoSEQ multiplex PCR, the TCRdb table keeps only in-frame clones and is missing some. The repertoire holds 20,000 to 25,000 clones, with roughly 80% as singletons. General study results and limits: In samples taken after ART, diversity increased but remained below transplant donor control levels.

The receptor comes from a man aged 50 or older with HIV. Source: unsorted PBMCs, taken 0.3 years after starting antiretroviral therapy.

CDR3 nucleotides: TGTGCCAGCAGCGCCCTGGGGCACCATAGCAATCAGCCCCAGCATTTT. It translates to CASSALGHHSNQPQHF. This rearrangement joins TRBV9 to TRBJ1-5; D might be TRBD1 (5 bases). The germline V and J ends were trimmed by 3 bases and 0 bases, with 13 bases remaining between them. Germline V gives CDR1 SGDLS, CDR2 YYNGEE. The CDR3 covers 16 residues.